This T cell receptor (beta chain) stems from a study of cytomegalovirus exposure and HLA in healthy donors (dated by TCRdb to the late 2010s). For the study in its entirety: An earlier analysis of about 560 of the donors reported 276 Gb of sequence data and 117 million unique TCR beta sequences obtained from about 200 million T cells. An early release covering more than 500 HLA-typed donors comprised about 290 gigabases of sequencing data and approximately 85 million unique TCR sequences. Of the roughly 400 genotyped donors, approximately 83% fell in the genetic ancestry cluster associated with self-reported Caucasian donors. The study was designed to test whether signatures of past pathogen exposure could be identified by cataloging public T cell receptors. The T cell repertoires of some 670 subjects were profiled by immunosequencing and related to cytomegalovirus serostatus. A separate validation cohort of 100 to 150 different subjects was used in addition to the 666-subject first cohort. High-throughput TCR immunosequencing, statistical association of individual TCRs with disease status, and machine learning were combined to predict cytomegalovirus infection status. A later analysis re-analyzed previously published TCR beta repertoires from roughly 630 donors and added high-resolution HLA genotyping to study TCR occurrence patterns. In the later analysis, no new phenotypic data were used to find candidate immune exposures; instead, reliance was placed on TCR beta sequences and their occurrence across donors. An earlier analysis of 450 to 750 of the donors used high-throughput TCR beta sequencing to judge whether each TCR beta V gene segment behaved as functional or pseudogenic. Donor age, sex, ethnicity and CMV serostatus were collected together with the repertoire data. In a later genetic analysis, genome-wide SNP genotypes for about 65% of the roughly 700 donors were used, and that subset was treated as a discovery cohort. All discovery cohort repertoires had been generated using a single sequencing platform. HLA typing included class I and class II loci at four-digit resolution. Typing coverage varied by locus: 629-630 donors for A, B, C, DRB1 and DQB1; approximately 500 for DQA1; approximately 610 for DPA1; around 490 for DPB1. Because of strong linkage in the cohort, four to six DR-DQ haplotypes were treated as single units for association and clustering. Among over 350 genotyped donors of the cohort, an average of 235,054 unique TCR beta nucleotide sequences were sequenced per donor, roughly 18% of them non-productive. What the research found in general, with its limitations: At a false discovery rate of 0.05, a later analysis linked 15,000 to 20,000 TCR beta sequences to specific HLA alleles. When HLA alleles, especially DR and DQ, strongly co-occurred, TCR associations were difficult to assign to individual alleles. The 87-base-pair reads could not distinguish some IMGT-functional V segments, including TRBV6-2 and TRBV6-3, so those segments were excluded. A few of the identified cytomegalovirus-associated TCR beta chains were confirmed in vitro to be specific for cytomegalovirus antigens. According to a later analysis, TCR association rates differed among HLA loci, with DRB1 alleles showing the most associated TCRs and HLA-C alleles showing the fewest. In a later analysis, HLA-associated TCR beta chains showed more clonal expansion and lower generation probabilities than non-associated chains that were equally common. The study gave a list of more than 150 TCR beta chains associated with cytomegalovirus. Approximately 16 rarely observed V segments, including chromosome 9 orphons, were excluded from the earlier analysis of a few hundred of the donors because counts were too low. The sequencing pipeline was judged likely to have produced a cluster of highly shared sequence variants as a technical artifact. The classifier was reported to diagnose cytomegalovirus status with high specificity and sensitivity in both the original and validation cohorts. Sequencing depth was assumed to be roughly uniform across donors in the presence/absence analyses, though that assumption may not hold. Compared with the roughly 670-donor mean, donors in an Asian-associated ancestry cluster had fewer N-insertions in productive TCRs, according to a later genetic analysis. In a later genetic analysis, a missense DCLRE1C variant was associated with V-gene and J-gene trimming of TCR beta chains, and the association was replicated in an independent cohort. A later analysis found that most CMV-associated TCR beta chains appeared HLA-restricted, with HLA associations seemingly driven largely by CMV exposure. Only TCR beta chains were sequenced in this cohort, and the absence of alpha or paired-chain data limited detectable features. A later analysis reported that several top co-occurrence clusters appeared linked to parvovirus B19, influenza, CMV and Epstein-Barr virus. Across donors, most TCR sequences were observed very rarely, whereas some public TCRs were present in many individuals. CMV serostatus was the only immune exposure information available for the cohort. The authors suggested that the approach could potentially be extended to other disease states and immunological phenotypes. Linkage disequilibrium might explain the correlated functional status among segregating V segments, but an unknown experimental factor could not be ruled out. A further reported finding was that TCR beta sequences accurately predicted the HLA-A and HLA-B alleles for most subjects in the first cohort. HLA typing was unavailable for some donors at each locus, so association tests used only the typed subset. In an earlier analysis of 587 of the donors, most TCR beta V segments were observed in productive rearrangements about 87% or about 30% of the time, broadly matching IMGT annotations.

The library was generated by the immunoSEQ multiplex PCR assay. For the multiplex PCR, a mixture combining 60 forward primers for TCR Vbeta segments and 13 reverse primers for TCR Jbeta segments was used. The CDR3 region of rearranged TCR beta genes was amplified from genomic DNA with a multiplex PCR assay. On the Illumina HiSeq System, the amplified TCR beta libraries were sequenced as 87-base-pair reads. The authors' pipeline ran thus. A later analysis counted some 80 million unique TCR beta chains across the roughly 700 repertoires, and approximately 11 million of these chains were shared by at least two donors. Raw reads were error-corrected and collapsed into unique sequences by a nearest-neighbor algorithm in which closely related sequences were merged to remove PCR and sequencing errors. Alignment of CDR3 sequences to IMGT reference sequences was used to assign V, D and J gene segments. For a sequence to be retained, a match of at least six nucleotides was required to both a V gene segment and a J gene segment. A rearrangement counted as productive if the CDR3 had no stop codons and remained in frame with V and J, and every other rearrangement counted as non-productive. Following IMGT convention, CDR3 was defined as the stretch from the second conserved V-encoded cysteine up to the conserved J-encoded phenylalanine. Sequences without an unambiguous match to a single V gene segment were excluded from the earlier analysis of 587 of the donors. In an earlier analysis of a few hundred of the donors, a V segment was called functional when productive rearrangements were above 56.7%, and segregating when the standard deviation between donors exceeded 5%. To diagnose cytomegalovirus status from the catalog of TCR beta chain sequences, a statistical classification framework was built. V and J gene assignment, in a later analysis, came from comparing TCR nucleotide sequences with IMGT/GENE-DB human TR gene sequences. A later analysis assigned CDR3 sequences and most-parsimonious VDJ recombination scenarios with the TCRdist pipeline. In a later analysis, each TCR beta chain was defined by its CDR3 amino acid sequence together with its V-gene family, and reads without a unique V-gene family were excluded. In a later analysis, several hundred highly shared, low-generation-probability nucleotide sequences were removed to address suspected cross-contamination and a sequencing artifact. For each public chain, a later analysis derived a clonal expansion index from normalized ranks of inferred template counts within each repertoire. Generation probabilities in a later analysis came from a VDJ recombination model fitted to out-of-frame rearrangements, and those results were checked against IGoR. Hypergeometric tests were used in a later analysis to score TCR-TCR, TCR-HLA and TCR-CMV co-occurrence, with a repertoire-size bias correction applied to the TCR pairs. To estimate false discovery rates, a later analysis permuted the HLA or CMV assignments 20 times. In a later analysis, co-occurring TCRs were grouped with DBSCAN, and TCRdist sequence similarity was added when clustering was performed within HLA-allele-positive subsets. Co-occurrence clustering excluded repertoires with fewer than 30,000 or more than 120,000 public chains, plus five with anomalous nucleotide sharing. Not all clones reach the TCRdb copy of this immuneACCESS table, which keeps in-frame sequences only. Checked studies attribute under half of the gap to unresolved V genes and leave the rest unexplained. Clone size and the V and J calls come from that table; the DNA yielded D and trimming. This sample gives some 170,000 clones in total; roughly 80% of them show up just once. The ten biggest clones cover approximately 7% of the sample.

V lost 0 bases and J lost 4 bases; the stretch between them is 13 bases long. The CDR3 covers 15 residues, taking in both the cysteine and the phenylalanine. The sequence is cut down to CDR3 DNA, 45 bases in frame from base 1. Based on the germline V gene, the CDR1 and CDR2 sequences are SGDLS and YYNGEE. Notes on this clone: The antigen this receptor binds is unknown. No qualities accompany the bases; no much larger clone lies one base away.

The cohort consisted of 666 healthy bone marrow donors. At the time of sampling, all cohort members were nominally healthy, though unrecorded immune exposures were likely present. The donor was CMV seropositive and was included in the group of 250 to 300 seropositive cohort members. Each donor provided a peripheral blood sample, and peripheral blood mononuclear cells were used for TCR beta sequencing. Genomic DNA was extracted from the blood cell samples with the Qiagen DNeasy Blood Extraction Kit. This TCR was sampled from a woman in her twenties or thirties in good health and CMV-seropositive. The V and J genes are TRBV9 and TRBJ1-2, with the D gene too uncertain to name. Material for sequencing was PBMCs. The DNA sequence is TGTGCCAGCAGCGTAGGGGCGGGAGGCTTCTATGGCTACACCTTC. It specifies CASSVGAGGFYGYTF. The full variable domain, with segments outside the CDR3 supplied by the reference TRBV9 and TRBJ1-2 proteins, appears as DSGVTQTPKHLITATGQRVTLRCSPRSGDLSVYWYQQSLDQGLQFLIQYYNGEERAKGNILERFSAQQFPDLHSELNLSSLELGDSALYFCASSVGAGGFYGYTFGSGTRLTVV.